Shown below are 20 T cell receptor beta chains from a single sample sequenced in a study of blood T cell repertoires in COVID-19 (dated by TCRdb to the early 2020s). Receptor amplification or capture employed the immunoSEQ multiplex PCR assay. TCRdb's version of the immuneACCESS table is confined to in-frame rearrangements and falls short of the full clone set. An unresolved V gene accounts for under half of the shortfall where checked; the remainder is of unknown origin. The sample profile shows about 36,000 clones; over 65% of them were found once. Together, the top ten hold roughly 2% of the sample. Sequencing used peripheral blood. The receptor source for this set is a man aged 55-75 years with active COVID-19.

The chain joins TRBV10-3 to TRBJ1-5, with TRBD1 identical over 10 bases. The CDR3 has 14 residues. Looked up from germline, CDR1 is ENHRY and CDR2 is SYGVKD. J gave up 2 bases and V 7 bases, and 2 bases lay outside the gene matches. CDR3 residues: CAINGQGGNQPQHF. The CDR3 region has the DNA TGTGCCATCAATGGACAGGGGGGCAATCAGCCCCAGCATTTT.

The V gene is TRBV5-4, the J gene TRBJ1-4; tentative D call: TRBD1 (6 bases). Germline V gene data show CDR1 as SGHNT and CDR2 as YYREEE (reference sequence). The CDR3 consists of 12 residues. V lost 4 bases and J 8 bases, leaving 9 bases between the germline ends. The CDR3 is CASSRTDEKLFF. The DNA of the CDR3 is TGTGCCAGCAGCCGGACAGACGAAAAACTGTTTTTT.

The CDR3 loop reads CASMGDPGAGGSYNEQFF. As DNA, the CDR3 is TGTGCCAGCATGGGGGACCCGGGGGCGGGAGGCTCCTACAATGAGCAGTTCTTC. V and J are TRBV28 and TRBJ2-1; the match to TRBD2 covers 8 bases. Germline values: CDR1 MDHEN, CDR2 SYDVKM. The V and J ends lost 7 bases and 0 bases, in that order; junction bases with no gene match: 14. CDR3 length equals 18 residues.

V is TRBV5-5 and J is TRBJ2-3; 8 bases line up with TRBD2. V dropped 0 bases and J dropped 2; count of bases not matched to a gene: 11. Germline V gives CDR1 SGHKS, CDR2 YYEKEE (reference sequence). The CDR3 runs to 18 residues. CDR3 protein: CASSLVLRGGLHTDTQYF. The CDR3 nucleotides are TGTGCCAGCAGCTTGGTTCTCCGGGGGGGCCTTCACACAGATACGCAGTATTTT.

The rearrangement links TRBV27 to TRBJ2-3, with unresolved D. V was pared by 6 bases and J by 8 bases, with 9 bases between. This CDR3 is built from 11 residues. Germline V CDR1 and CDR2: MNHEY, SMNVEV (reference sequence). The CDR3, as DNA: TGTGCCAGCAGCCCCTCGGGTACGCAGTATTTT. Amino acid sequence: CASSPSGTQYF.

The V and J genes are TRBV4-1 and TRBJ1-6, with unresolved D. CDR3 length equals 17 residues. V was shortened by 3 bases and J by 7 bases, with 19 bases between the two germline ends. The germline V gene encodes CDR1 MGHRA and CDR2 YSYEKL. CDR3: CASSQRSDGSINSPLHF. The CDR3, as DNA: TGCGCCAGCAGCCAGAGGTCTGACGGGAGTATAAATTCACCCCTCCACTTT.

The rearrangement links TRBV7-9 to TRBJ1-6; possibly TRBD1 for D (5 bases). Trimming removed 1 base from V and 6 bases from J, with 13 bases in between. CDR3 length: 16 residues. Per the germline V gene, CDR1 is SEHNR and CDR2 is FQNEAQ (reference sequence). The CDR3 is CASSLGHGGSNSPLHF. CDR3 in DNA: TGTGCCAGCAGCTTAGGGCACGGGGGAAGTAATTCACCCCTCCACTTT.

To note about this clone: The sample carries other DNA sequences with the same CDR3. The genes are TRBV9 and TRBJ2-1; D is possibly TRBD2 (5 bases). V lost 0 bases and J 6 bases, leaving 13 bases between the germline ends. Germline V lookup: CDR1 SGDLS, CDR2 YYNGEE. The CDR3 has 15 amino acids. The CDR3 protein is CASSVDTSTSNEQFF. CDR3 in DNA: TGTGCCAGCAGCGTAGATACCTCTACTAGCAATGAGCAGTTCTTC.

The chain joins TRBV5-6 to TRBJ2-5; 7 positions match TRBD2. V was clipped by 2 bases and J by 2 bases; unmatched bases: 0. CDR3 size: 13 residues. CDR1 is SGHDT and CDR2 is YYEEEE in the germline V gene. This CDR3 is CASSFGGQETQYF. The DNA of the CDR3 is TGTGCCAGCAGCTTCGGGGGGCAAGAGACCCAGTACTTC.

This chain links TRBV10-3 with TRBJ2-1, with TRBD1 matching over 9 bases. V lost 5 bases to trimming and J lost 6 bases; unmatched junction nucleotides: 11. Germline CDR1 is ENHRY and CDR2 is SYGVKD. This CDR3 contains 16 residues. The CDR3, as DNA: TGTGCCATCAGTACTATCAACAGGGGGCGAGTCAATGAGCAGTTCTTC. It translates to CAISTINRGRVNEQFF.

This clone occurred once. V is TRBV28 and J is TRBJ1-6, with TRBD1 as a possible D gene (6 bases). This CDR3 contains 15 residues. CDR1 is MDHEN and CDR2 is SYDVKM in the germline V gene. V lost 5 bases, J lost 10 bases, and 18 bases lay in between. The CDR3 sequence is CASSPSTGLVSPLHF. CDR3 DNA sequence: TGTGCCAGCAGTCCTAGCACAGGGTTAGTATCACCCCTCCACTTT.

This clone was seen more than once but under ten times. V and J are TRBV28 and TRBJ1-5; possibly TRBD1 for D (5 bases). The germline gives CDR1 MDHEN, CDR2 SYDVKM. This CDR3 has 15 residues. Trimming took off 10 bases at V and 0 bases at J, with 16 bases between the two ends. CDR3 residues: CATGDPGYSNQPQHF. The CDR3, as DNA: TGTGCCACCGGAGACCCAGGGTATAGCAATCAGCCCCAGCATTTT.

This clone was detected only a few times. The V gene is TRBV3-1 (or the pseudogene TRBV3-2), the J gene TRBJ2-3; 8 nucleotides line up with TRBD1. Germline lookup yields CDR1 LGHDT and CDR2 YNNKEL (reference sequence). The CDR3 spans 15 residues. The V gene end was trimmed by 4 bases and the J gene end by 3 bases; junction bases not matched to a gene: 6. This CDR3 reads CASSRGQGRTDTQYF. The CDR3, as DNA: TGTGCCAGCAGCCGTGGACAGGGTAGGACAGATACGCAGTATTTT.

The J gene is TRBJ1-2, the V gene TRBV7-2, with D possibly matching TRBD1 (6 bases). CDR3 length: 12 amino acids. Deletions cut 3 bases from V and 7 bases from J, with 9 bases between. From germline, CDR1 is SGHTA and CDR2 FQGNSA. CDR3 bases: TGTGCCAGCAGCTTGGGACAAGTTGGCTACACCTTC. It specifies CASSLGQVGYTF.

The chain uses TRBV2 and TRBJ1-1; a weak D match, TRBD1 (5 bases). Germline CDR1 reads SNHLY; CDR2 reads FYNNEI. V lost 7 bases and J lost 1, with 13 bases in between. The CDR3 loop spans 14 amino acids. CDR3 protein: CASTPGGGNTEAFF. The CDR3 DNA sequence: TGTGCCAGCACCCCGGGGGGTGGGAACACTGAAGCTTTCTTT.

This chain joins TRBV15 and TRBJ2-2; D remains ambiguous. Germline CDR1 LNHNV, CDR2 YYDKDF (reference sequence). This CDR3 spans 13 amino acids. Deletions cut 4 bases from V and 1 base from J, with 4 bases between. DNA for the CDR3: TGTGCCACCAGCACGCGGAACACCGGGGAGCTGTTTTTT. Encoded protein: CATSTRNTGELFF.

This clone was detected a few times. The chain combines TRBV6-5 with TRBJ2-1, with 8 nucleotides matching TRBD1. The CDR3 extends over 14 amino acids. V dropped 5 bases and J dropped 6; count of bases not matched to a gene: 6. Germline-derived CDR1 and CDR2 are MNHEY and SVGAGI. CDR3 in amino acids: CASSLPGTGNEQFF. As DNA, the CDR3 is TGTGCCAGCAGTCTTCCCGGGACAGGCAATGAGCAGTTCTTC.

This clone has only a few counts. This chain uses TRBV7-9 with TRBJ1-2; D is uncertain. The length of the CDR3 is 13 residues. V was shortened by 1 base and J by 4 bases, with 7 bases between the two germline ends. CDR1 and CDR2 from the germline V gene are SEHNR and FQNEAQ (reference sequence). CDR3 sequence (DNA): TGTGCCAGCAGCTTAGACGGGGTCTATGGCTACACCTTC. Its translation is CASSLDGVYGYTF. The variable domain in full, with the rest retrieved from reference TRBV7-9 and TRBJ1-2, is DTGVSQNPRHKITKRGQNVTFRCDPISEHNRLYWYRQTLGQGPEFLTYFQNEAQLEKSRLLSDRFSAERPKGSFSTLEIQRTEQGDSAMYLCASSLDGVYGYTFGSGTRLTVV.

This rearrangement joins TRBV7-2 to TRBJ1-2; TRBD1 is a possible D gene (5 bases). The CDR3 covers 16 residues. The V gene's germline CDR1 is SGHTA and CDR2 FQGNSA. V was trimmed by 5 bases and J by 0 bases, leaving 16 bases between them. The CDR3 coding sequence is TGTGCCAGCAGCAACGGTGGGGCCAGAACTAACTATGGCTACACCTTC. This translates into CASSNGGARTNYGYTF.

V is TRBV6-6 and J is TRBJ1-5; D gene unclear. The CDR3 sequence is 13 residues long. V lost 7 bases, J lost 3 bases, and 10 bases lay in between. CDR1 and CDR2 (germline): MNHNY, SVGAGI (reference sequence). CDR3 in amino acids: CASNWSPNQPQHF. The CDR3 DNA sequence: TGTGCCAGCAATTGGAGCCCCAATCAGCCCCAGCATTTT.